This is a list of T cell receptor beta chains from one sample in a study of cytomegalovirus exposure and HLA in healthy donors. This table comes from immunoSEQ multiplex PCR, and its TCRdb copy is limited to in-frame clones, with some not included. Of 100,000 to 150,000 clones in the sample, around 70% are singletons; the top ten hold 4%. Material for sequencing was PBMCs. All receptors come from a man aged 35 to 55 in good health and CMV-seropositive. CDR3s include the opening cysteine and the closing phenylalanine or tryptophan. A D gene is named only where the DNA matches it firmly. The listing skips clone size in some rows; elsewhere it reads once, few, many or a size class.

TRBD1	TRBV30	TRBJ1-4	-	TGTGCCTGGAGTGGACAGGGGGCGTTTGGGGAAAAACTGTTTTTT	CAWSGQGAFGEKLFF
TRBD1	TRBV29-1	TRBJ1-2	-	TGCAGCGTTGAACAAACCGGGACAGGGGGCTCTGGCTACACCTTC	CSVEQTGTGGSGYTF
-	TRBV29-1	TRBJ2-1	-	TGCAGCGTTGAACTCCGAGGGTATGAGCAGTTCTTC	CSVELRGYEQFF
-	TRBV6-5	TRBJ1-5	few	TGTGCCAGCAGTACAGGGTTGGGTCAGCCCCAGCATTTT	CASSTGLGQPQHF
-	TRBV2	TRBJ1-3	-	TGTGCCAGCACCGGGGGGGCTTCGAGTGGAAACACCATATATTTT	CASTGGASSGNTIYF
TRBD1	TRBV5-6	TRBJ1-1	few	TGTGCCAGCAGCTACGGGCCAGGGGGCTTAGCTTTCTTT	CASSYGPGGLAFF
TRBD1	TRBV7-6	TRBJ2-7	-	TGTGCCAGCAGCTCCGGGACAGGGGACTACGAGCAGTACTTC	CASSSGTGDYEQYF
TRBD1	TRBV10-2	TRBJ1-2	-	TGCGCCAGCAGGAAATTAGGACAGGGGGCGAGTGGCTACACCTTC	CASRKLGQGASGYTF
TRBD2	TRBV2	TRBJ2-3	-	TGTGCCAGCAGCCGGCGGGGGGGAAAGGTTAGCACAGATACGCAGTATTTT	CASSRRGGKVSTDTQYF
-	TRBV5-5	TRBJ2-3	-	TGTGCCAGCAGCTTGGGTAGTAGCACAGATACGCAGTATTTT	CASSLGSSTDTQYF
TRBD2	TRBV19	TRBJ2-5	-	TGTGCCAGTAGTAACACCCCCGCTAGCGGCGGGGAGACCCAGTACTTC	CASSNTPASGGETQYF
TRBD2	TRBV2	TRBJ2-7	-	TGTGCCAGCAACCCCGGGACTAGCGGCTACGAGCAGTACTTC	CASNPGTSGYEQYF
-	TRBV10-3	TRBJ2-7	-	TGTGCCATCAGTGAGTCCAGCGACGCGGGCCACGAGCAGTACTTC	CAISESSDAGHEQYF
-	TRBV5-1	TRBJ2-2	-	TGCGCCAGCAGCTTAACGGAGAAGCGGGAGCTGTTTTTT	CASSLTEKRELFF
TRBD2	TRBV19	TRBJ2-3	-	TGTGCCAGTAGTACCCTAGCGGGAGGCGTAGCAGATACGCAGTATTTT	CASSTLAGGVADTQYF
-	TRBV15	TRBJ1-5	few	TGTGCCACCAGCAGAGATCTTAGGGCAGGGCAGGGTCAGCCCCAGCATTTT	CATSRDLRAGQGQPQHF
-	TRBV6-1	TRBJ1-2	-	TGTGCCAGCAGAGTTGGCGGGGATGGCTACACCTTC	CASRVGGDGYTF
TRBD2	TRBV19	TRBJ2-1	-	TGTGCCAGTAGTACTAGCGGGGGTAGTGAGCAGTTCTTC	CASSTSGGSEQFF
TRBD1	TRBV10-3	TRBJ2-7	-	TGTGCCATCAGCCTCGACAGGGTGAGGTACGAGCAGTACTTC	CAISLDRVRYEQYF
-	TRBV30	TRBJ2-6	-	TGTGCCTGGACAGATGGGGCCAACGTCCTGACTTTC	CAWTDGANVLTF
-	TRBV27	TRBJ2-1	-	TGTGCCAGCAGTTCCATAGACAGACCAAATGAGCAGTTCTTC	CASSSIDRPNEQFF
TRBD1	TRBV27	TRBJ2-3	-	TGTGCCAGCAGTTTAACAGGGGTGGGCACAGATACGCAGTATTTT	CASSLTGVGTDTQYF
-	TRBV28	TRBJ2-2	-	TGTGCCATACAGGGAAACACCGGGGAGCTGTTTTTT	CAIQGNTGELFF
-	TRBV7-2	TRBJ1-2	-	TGTGCCAGCAGCCCGGGCACAGGTGTCTATGGCTACACCTTC	CASSPGTGVYGYTF
-	TRBV27	TRBJ2-5	-	TGTGCCAGCAGTTTAGCAGGGATCCAAGAGACCCAGTACTTC	CASSLAGIQETQYF
-	TRBV28	TRBJ2-5	-	TGTGCCAGCAGTGCCCCGGTAGAGACCCAGTACTTC	CASSAPVETQYF
-	TRBV5-1	TRBJ2-7	-	TGCGCCAGCAGCTCGGCTGGACAGACTCGGGACCAGTACTTC	CASSSAGQTRDQYF
TRBD2	TRBV4-2	TRBJ2-3	-	TGTGCCAGCAGCCAGAGGCTCGGGACTAGCGGGGGTGTAGATACGCAGTATTTT	CASSQRLGTSGGVDTQYF
-	TRBV5-4	TRBJ2-2	once	TGTGCCAGCAGCTTGCCGGGAAACACCGGGGAGCTGTTTTTT	CASSLPGNTGELFF
-	TRBV19	TRBJ2-2	-	TGTGCCAGTAGTATGGTCCCCCGGGGCGGGGAGCTGTTTTTT	CASSMVPRGGELFF
-	TRBV27	TRBJ1-1	-	TGTGCCAGCAGTTTAATGCAGGGAATAAAAACTGAAGCTTTCTTT	CASSLMQGIKTEAFF
TRBD2	TRBV7-7	TRBJ2-3	-	TGTGCCAGCAGCCCCTTACGTAGCGGGGGCACAGATACGCAGTATTTT	CASSPLRSGGTDTQYF
-	TRBV28	TRBJ2-3	-	TGTGCCAGCAGTCATGCAGATACGCAGTATTTT	CASSHADTQYF
-	TRBV5-5	TRBJ1-1	-	TGTGCCAGCAGTCTACAGGGCGGGGGAACTGAAGCTTTCTTT	CASSLQGGGTEAFF
-	TRBV10-1	TRBJ2-7	few	TGCGCCAGCAGTGAGTCTGACCCACCAGGCTACGAGCAGTACTTC	CASSESDPPGYEQYF
-	TRBV6-4	TRBJ1-5	-	TGTGCCAGCAGCAGAGAAGGGGGACAGCCCCAGCATTTT	CASSREGGQPQHF
-	TRBV9	TRBJ2-2	once	TGTGCCAGCAGCGTAGCTCAGGGCACCGGGGAGCTGTTTTTT	CASSVAQGTGELFF
-	TRBV25-1	TRBJ1-1	-	TGTGCCAGCAGTGAACTCAAGGGGTTGAACACTGAAGCTTTCTTT	CASSELKGLNTEAFF
-	TRBV11-1	TRBJ2-7	many	TGTGCCAGCAGCTTAGTAGGTAGCGTAGAATCCTACGAGCAGTACTTC	CASSLVGSVESYEQYF
-	TRBV7-9	TRBJ1-2	-	TGTGCCAGCAGCTTAGATCCAATAGACTCGACAGTTCACTATGGCTACACCTTC	CASSLDPIDSTVHYGYTF
TRBD2	TRBV7-3	TRBJ2-1	-	TGTGCCAGCAGCTTAACTAGCGGGAACTACAATGAGCAGTTCTTC	CASSLTSGNYNEQFF
-	TRBV4-1	TRBJ2-7	-	TGCGCCAGCAGCCAATTGTTCCGGGTCGAGCAGTACTTC	CASSQLFRVEQYF
TRBD1	TRBV7-6	TRBJ1-4	-	TGTGCCAGCAGCTTAGGACGCCCAGGGGGCGGTGAAAAACTGTTTTTT	CASSLGRPGGGEKLFF
TRBD2	TRBV6-4	TRBJ2-2	-	TGTGCCAGCAGTCCCCTAGCGGGGACAGCGAACACCGGGGAGCTGTTTTTT	CASSPLAGTANTGELFF
-	TRBV11-2	TRBJ1-3	-	TGTGCCAGCAGCCCAGGACAGCCCCGAAACACCATATATTTT	CASSPGQPRNTIYF